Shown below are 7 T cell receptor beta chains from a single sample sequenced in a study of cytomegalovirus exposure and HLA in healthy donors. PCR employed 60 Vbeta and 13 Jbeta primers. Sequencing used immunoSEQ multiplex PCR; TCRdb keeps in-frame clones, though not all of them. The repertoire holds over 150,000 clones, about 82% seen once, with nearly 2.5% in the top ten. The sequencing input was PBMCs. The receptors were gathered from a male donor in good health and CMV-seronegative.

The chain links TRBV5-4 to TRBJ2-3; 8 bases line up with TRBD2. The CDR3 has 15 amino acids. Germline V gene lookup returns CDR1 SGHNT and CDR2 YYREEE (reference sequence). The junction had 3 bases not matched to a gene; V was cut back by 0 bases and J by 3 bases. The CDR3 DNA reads TGTGCCAGCAGCTTGGGGGCGGGGGGTACAGATACGCAGTATTTT. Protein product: CASSLGAGGTDTQYF.

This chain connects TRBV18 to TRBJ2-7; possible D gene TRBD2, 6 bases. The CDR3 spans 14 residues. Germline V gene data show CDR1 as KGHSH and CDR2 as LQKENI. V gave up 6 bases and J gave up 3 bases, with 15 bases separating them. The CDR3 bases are TGTGCCAGCTCCTTAGCTCAGGGAGGCTACGAGCAGTACTTC. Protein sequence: CASSLAQGGYEQYF.

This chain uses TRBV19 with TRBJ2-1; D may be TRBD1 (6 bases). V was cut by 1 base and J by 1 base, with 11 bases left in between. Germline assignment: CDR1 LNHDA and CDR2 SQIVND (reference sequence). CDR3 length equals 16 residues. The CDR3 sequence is CASSIGYRESYNEQFF. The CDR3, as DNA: TGTGCCAGTAGTATAGGGTACAGGGAGTCCTACAATGAGCAGTTCTTC.

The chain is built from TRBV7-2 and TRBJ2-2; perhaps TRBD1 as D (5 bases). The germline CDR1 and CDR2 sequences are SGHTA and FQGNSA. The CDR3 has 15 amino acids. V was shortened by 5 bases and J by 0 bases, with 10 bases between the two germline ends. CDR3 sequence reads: CASSIQAANTGELFF. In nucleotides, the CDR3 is TGTGCCAGCAGCATACAGGCCGCGAACACCGGGGAGCTGTTTTTT.

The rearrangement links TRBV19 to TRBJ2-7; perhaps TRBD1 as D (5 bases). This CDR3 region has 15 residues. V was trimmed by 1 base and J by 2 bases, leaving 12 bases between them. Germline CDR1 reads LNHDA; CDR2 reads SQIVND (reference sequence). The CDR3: CASSIVAGHTYEQYF. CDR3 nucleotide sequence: TGTGCCAGTAGTATAGTGGCAGGGCATACCTACGAGCAGTACTTC.

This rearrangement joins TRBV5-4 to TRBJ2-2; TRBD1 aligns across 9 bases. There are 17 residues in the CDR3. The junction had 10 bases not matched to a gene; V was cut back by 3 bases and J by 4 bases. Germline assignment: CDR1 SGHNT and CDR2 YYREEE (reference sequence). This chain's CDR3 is CASSSDRRTGATGELFF. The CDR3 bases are TGTGCCAGCAGCTCGGATCGTCGGACAGGGGCCACCGGGGAGCTGTTTTTT.

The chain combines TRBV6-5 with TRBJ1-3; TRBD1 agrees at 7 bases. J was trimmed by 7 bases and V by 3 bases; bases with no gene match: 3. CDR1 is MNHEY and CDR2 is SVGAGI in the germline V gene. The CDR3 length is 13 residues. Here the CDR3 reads CASSYQDRNTIYF. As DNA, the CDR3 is TGTGCCAGCAGTTATCAGGACAGGAACACCATATATTTT.